This T cell receptor (beta chain) originates from a study of blood T cell repertoires in COVID-19. For the study at large: There were acute and convalescent COVID-19 samples, and they came from the United States, Italy and Spain. PBMCs, B-cell-depleted T cells, or T cells provided the cDNA or gDNA that made up the material.

This CDR3 has 19 amino acids. CDR1 MRHNA and CDR2 SNTAGT come from the germline V gene. V shed 2 bases and J 5 bases; nucleotides not matched to a gene: 17. In the original processing: Using reference gene primer amplification, nucleated cell counts were estimated. Produced via immunoSEQ multiplex PCR; TCRdb's table is partial and in-frame only. Clonal size and the V and J genes are those of that table, whereas D and trimming came from the DNA. The data contain roughly 180,000 clones, around four fifths of them singletons. The sequencing sample was made of peripheral blood. J is TRBJ1-4 and V is TRBV6-4; 7 bases are a match to TRBD1. This clonotype originated in a woman between 25 and 40 years old with acute or convalescent COVID-19. The chain's CDR3 is CASSDERGLDRESNEKLFF. In DNA form, the CDR3 reads TGTGCCAGCAGTGACGAGAGAGGCTTAGACAGGGAGAGCAATGAAAAACTGTTTTTT.